This T cell receptor (beta chain) originates from a study of shared clonotypes between healthy human individuals. Trimming took 6 bases from V and 4 from J; bases not matched to a gene: 4. CDR1 and CDR2 from the germline V gene are MNHEY and SVGAGI. The CDR3 is 14 amino acids. Method: immunoSEQ multiplex PCR; TCRdb's copy keeps in-frame clones and lacks some. The table lists around 1.1 million clones, around 77% of them singletons. This clone was recorded a few times. Other DNA sequences in the sample encode the same CDR3. J is TRBJ1-5 and V is TRBV6-5; 9 positions agree with TRBD1. The sample was memory CD4+ T cells from PBMCs. Regarding subset: CD45RA-negative fraction. This TCR was sampled from a man younger than 35 in good health. Some clones in this sample may be carry-over from other donors' samples. In DNA, the CDR3 is TGTGCCAGCAGGGGACAGGGCTCGAATCAGCCCCAGCATTTT. Its protein is CASRGQGSNQPQHF.